This T cell receptor beta chain comes out of a study of blood T cell repertoires in COVID-19. For the study at large: Some COVID-19 samples were acute and others convalescent; all came from the United States, Italy and Spain. T cells, B-cell-depleted T cells, or PBMCs provided the cDNA or gDNA that served as material.

The CDR3 is 15 amino acids. The germline gives CDR1 WNHNN, CDR2 SYGVQD (reference sequence). The junction had 2 bases not matched to a gene; V was cut back by 0 bases and J by 4 bases. Authors' methods: Reference gene primers were amplified, and this amplification served to estimate nucleated cell counts. Assay used: immunoSEQ multiplex PCR; TCRdb lists only in-frame clones, some missing. The V and J calls and clone size come from that table; D and trimming were worked out from the DNA. Here the sample spans around 60,000 clones, about 79% being singletons. This clonotype was obtained from a woman in her sixties with acute or convalescent COVID-19. The sequencing input was peripheral blood. The rearrangement joins TRBV10-1 to TRBJ1-1; TRBD1 matches at 10 bases. The CDR3 loop reads CASSESGTGATEAFF. DNA for the CDR3: TGCGCCAGCAGTGAGTCCGGGACAGGGGCCACTGAAGCTTTCTTT.